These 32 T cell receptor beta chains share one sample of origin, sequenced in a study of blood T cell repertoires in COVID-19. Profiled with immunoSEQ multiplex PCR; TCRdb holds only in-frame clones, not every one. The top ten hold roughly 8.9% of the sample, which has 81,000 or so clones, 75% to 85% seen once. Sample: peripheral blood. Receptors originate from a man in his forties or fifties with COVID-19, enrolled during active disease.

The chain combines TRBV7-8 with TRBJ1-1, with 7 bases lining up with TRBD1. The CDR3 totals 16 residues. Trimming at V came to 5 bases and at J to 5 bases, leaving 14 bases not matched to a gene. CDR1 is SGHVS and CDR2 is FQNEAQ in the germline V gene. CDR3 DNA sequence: TGTGCCAGCAGCCGAGACAGGGTAGAATTAGGGACTGAAGCTTTCTTT. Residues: CASSRDRVELGTEAFF.

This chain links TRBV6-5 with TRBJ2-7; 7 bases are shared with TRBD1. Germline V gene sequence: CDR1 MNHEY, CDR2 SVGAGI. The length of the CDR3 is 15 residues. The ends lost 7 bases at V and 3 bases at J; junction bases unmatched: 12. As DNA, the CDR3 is TGTGCCAGCACCTACACTACAGGGGCGGGCTACGAGCAGTACTTC. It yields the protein CASTYTTGAGYEQYF.

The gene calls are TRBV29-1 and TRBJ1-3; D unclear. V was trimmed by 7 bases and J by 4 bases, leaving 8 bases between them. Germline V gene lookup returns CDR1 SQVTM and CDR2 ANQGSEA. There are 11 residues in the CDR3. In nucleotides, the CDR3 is TGCAGCGCCGGAGCGGGAAACACCATATATTTT. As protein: CSAGAGNTIYF.

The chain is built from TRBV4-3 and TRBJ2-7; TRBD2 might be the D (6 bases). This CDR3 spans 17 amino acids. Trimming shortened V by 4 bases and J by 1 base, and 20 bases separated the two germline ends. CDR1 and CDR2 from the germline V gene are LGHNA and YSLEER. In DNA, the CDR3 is TGCGCCAGCAGCCGGAGGAATCGGGGGATGACATCCTACGAGCAGTACTTC. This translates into CASSRRNRGMTSYEQYF.

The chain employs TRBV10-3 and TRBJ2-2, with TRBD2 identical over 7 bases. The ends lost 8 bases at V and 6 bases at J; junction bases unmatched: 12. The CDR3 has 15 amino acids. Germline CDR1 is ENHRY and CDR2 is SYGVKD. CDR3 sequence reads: CAIRARGGEPGELFF. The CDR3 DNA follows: TGTGCCATCCGGGCTCGTGGGGGGGAGCCCGGGGAGCTGTTTTTT.

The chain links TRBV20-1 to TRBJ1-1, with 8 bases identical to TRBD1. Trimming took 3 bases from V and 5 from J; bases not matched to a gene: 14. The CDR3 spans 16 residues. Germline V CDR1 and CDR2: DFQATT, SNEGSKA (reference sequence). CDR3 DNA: TGCAGTGCTAGTTCAAGGCAGGGGGCTGTTAGGACTGAAGCTTTCTTT. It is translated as CSASSRQGAVRTEAFF.

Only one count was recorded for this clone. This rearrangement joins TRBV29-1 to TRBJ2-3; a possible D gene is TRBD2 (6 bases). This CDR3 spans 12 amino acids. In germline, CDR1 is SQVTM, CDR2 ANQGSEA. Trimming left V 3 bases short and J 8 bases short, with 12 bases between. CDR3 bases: TGCAGCGTTGAGGTCGGGGGTGGTACGCAGTATTTT. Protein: CSVEVGGGTQYF.

The CDR3 sequence: CASSSTLGETRGAFF. In DNA, the CDR3 is TGCGCCAGCAGCTCCACGCTCGGGGAAACCAGGGGAGCTTTCTTT. The chain joins TRBV5-1 to TRBJ1-1; D may be TRBD1 (6 bases). The V gene lost 3 bases and the J gene lost 10 bases, with 22 bases spanning the gap. The CDR3 totals 15 residues. Germline V gene data show CDR1 as SGHRS and CDR2 as YFSETQ. The full variable domain, completed using reference TRBV5-1 and TRBJ1-1, is KAGVTQTPRYLIKTRGQQVTLSCSPISGHRSVSWYQQTPGQGLQFLFEYFSETQRNKGNFPGRFSGRQFSNSRSEMNVSTLELGDSALYLCASSSTLGETRGAFFGQGTRLTVV.

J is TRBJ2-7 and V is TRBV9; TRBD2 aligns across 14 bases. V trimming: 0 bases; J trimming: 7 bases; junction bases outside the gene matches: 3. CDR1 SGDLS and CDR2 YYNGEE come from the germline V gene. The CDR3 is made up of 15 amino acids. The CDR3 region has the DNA TGTGCCAGCAGCGTAGAAGGACTAGCGGGAGGAGAGCAGTACTTC. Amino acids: CASSVEGLAGGEQYF.

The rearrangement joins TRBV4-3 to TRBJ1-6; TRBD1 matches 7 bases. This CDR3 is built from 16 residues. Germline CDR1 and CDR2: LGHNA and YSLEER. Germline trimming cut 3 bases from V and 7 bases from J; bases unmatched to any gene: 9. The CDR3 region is CASSHLTGTENSPLHF. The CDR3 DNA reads TGCGCCAGCAGCCACCTGACAGGGACGGAGAATTCACCCCTCCACTTT.

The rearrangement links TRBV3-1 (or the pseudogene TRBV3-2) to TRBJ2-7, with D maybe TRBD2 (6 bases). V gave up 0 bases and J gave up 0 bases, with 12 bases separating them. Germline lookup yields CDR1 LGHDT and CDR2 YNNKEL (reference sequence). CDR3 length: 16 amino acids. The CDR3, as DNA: TGTGCCAGCAGCCAAGATCTCGCGGGATACTCCTACGAGCAGTACTTC. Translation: CASSQDLAGYSYEQYF.

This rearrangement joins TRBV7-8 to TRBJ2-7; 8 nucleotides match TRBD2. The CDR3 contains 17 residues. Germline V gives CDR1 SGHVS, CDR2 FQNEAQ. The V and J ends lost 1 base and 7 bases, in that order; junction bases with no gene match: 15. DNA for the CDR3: TGTGCCAGCAGCTTAGTTTATAGGACTAGCCGGGGAGGAGAGCAGTACTTC. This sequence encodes CASSLVYRTSRGGEQYF.

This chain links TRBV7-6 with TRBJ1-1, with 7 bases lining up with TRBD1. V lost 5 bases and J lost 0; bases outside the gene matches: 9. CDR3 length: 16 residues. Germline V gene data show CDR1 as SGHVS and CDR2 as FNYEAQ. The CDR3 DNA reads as TGTGCCAGCAGCCTTCGACAGGGCTACATGAACACTGAAGCTTTCTTT. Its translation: CASSLRQGYMNTEAFF.

Here the CDR3 DNA reads TGTGCCATCAAGCCTGGGACAGGGGTTAATTCACCCCTCCACTTT. Encoded protein: CAIKPGTGVNSPLHF. This chain connects TRBV10-3 to TRBJ1-6; TRBD1 matches 10 bases. This CDR3 is 15 amino acids long. Germline V CDR1 and CDR2: ENHRY, SYGVKD. The ends lost 7 bases at V and 6 bases at J; junction bases unmatched: 6.

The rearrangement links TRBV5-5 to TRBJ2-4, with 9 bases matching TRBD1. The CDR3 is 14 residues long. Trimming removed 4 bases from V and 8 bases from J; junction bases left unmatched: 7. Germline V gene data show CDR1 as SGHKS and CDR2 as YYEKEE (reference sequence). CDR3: CASSRRTGDDIQYF. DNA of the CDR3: TGTGCCAGCAGCCGCCGGACAGGGGACGACATTCAGTACTTC.

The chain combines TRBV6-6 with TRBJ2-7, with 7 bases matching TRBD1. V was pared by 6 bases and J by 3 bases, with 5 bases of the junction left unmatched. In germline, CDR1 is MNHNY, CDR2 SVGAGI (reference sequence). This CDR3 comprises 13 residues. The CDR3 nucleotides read TGTGCCAGCAGGACAGGGATGGGCTACGAGCAGTACTTC. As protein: CASRTGMGYEQYF.

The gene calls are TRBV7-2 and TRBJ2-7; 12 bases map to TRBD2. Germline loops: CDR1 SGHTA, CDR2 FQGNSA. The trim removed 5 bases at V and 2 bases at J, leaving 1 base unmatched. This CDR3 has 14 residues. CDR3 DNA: TGTGCCAGCAGCAGGACTAGCGGGGCCTACGAGCAGTACTTC. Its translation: CASSRTSGAYEQYF.

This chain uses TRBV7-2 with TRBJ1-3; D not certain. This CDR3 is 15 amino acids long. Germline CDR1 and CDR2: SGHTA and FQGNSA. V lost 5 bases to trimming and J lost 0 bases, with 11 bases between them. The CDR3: CASSPSGFSGNTIYF. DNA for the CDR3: TGTGCCAGCAGCCCGTCGGGGTTCTCTGGAAACACCATATATTTT.

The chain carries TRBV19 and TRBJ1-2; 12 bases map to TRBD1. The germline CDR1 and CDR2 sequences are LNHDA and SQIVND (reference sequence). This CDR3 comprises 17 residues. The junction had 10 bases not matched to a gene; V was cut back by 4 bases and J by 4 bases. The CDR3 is CASSSLPGQGAFYGYTF. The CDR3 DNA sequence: TGTGCCAGTAGTAGCCTTCCGGGACAGGGGGCCTTCTATGGCTACACCTTC.

This CDR3 is CASSLFRQGKGEKLFF. The DNA for the CDR3 is TGTGCCAGCAGCTTATTCCGGCAGGGAAAGGGGGAAAAACTGTTTTTT. The chain joins TRBV7-9 to TRBJ1-4; D may be TRBD1 (5 bases). CDR3 length equals 16 residues. Germline V gene sequence: CDR1 SEHNR, CDR2 FQNEAQ (reference sequence). V was trimmed by 2 bases and J by 8 bases, leaving 18 bases between them.

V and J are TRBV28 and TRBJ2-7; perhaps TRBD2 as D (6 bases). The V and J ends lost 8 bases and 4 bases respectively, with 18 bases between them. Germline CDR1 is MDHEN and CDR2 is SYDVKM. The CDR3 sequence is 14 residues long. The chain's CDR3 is CASSPFAGWYEQYF. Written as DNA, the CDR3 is TGTGCCAGCTCCCCTTTTGCGGGATGGTACGAGCAGTACTTC.

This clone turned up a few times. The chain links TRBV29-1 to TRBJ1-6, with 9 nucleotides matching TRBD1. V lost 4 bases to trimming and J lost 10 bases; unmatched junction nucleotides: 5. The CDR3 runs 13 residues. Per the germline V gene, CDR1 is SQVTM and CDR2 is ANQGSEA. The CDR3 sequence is CSVGQGGNSPLHF. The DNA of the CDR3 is TGCAGCGTTGGACAGGGGGGGAACTCACCCCTCCACTTT.

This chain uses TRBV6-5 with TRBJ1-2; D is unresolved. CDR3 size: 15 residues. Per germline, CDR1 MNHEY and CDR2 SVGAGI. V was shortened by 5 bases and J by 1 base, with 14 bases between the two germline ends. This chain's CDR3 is CASSPLESFNYGYTF. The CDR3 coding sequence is TGTGCCAGCAGTCCATTAGAGAGTTTTAACTATGGCTACACCTTC.

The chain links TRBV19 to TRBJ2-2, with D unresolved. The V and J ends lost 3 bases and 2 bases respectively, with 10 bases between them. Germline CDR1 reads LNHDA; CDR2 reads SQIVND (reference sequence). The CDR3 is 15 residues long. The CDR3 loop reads CASSIRLGNTGELFF. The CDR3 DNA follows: TGTGCCAGTAGTATCAGGCTTGGAAACACCGGGGAGCTGTTTTTT.

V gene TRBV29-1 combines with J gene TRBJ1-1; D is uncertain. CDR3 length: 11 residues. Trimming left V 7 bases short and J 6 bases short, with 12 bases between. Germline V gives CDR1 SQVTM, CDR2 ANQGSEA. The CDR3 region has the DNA TGCAGCGCCAGCGGGGTGGCTGAAGCTTTCTTT. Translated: CSASGVAEAFF.

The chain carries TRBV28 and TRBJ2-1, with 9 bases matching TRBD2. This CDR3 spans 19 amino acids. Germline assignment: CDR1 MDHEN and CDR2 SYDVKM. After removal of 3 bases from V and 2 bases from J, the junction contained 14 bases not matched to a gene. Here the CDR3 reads CASSFLSTRSSGTYNEQFF. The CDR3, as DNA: TGTGCCAGCAGTTTCCTCTCGACGCGCTCTAGCGGGACCTACAATGAGCAGTTCTTC.

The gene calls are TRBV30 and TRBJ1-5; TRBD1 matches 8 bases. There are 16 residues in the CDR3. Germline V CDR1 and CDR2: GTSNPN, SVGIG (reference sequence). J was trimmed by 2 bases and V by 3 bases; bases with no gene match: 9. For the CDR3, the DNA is TGTGCCTGGAGGCCTCGACAGGGGAGCGGCAATCAGCCCCAGCATTTT. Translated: CAWRPRQGSGNQPQHF.

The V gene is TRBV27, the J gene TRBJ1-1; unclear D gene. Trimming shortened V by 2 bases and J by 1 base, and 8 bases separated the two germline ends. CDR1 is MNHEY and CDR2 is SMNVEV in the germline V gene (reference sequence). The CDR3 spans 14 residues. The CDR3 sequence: CASSLAGANTEAFF. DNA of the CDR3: TGTGCCAGCAGTTTAGCGGGCGCGAACACTGAAGCTTTCTTT.

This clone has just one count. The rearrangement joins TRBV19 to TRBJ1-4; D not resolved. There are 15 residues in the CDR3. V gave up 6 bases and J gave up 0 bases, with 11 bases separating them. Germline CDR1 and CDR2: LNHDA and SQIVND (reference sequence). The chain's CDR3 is CASRPSLATNEKLFF. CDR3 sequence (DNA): TGTGCCAGTAGACCCAGTCTTGCAACTAATGAAAAACTGTTTTTT.

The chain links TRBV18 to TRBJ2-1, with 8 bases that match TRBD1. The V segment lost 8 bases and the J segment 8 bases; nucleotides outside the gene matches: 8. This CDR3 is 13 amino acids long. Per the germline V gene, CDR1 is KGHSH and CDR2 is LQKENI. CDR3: CASTNLQGDEQFF. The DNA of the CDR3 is TGTGCCAGCACTAACTTACAGGGGGATGAGCAGTTCTTC. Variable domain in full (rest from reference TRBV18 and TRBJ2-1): NAGVMQNPRHLVRRRGQEARLRCSPMKGHSHVYWYRQLPEEGLKFMVYLQKENIIDESGMPKERFSAEFPKEGPSILRIQQVVRGDSAAYFCASTNLQGDEQFFGPGTRLTVL.

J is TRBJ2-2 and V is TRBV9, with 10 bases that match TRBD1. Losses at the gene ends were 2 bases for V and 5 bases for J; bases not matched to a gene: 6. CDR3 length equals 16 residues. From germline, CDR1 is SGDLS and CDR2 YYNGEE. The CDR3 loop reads CASSVRDRGMTGELFF. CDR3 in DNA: TGTGCCAGCAGCGTCCGGGACAGGGGAATGACCGGGGAGCTGTTTTTT.

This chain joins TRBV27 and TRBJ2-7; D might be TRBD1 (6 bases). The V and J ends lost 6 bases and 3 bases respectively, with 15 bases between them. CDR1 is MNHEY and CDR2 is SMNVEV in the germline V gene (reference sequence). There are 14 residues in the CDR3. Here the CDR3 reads CASSLQGLVYEQYF. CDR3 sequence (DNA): TGTGCCAGCAGCCTCCAGGGGTTGGTCTACGAGCAGTACTTC.